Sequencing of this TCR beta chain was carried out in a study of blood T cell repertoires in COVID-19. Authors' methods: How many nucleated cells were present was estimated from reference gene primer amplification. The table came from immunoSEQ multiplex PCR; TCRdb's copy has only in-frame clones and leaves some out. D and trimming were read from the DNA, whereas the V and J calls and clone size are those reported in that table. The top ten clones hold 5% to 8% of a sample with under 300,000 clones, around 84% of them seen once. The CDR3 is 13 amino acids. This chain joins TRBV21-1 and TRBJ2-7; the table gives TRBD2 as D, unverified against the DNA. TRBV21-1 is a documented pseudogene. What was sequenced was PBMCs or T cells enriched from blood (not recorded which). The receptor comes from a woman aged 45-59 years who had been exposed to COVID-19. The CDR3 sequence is CASSASGAYEQYF. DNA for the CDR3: TGTGCCAGCAGCGCAAGCGGGGCCTACGAGCAGTACTTC.